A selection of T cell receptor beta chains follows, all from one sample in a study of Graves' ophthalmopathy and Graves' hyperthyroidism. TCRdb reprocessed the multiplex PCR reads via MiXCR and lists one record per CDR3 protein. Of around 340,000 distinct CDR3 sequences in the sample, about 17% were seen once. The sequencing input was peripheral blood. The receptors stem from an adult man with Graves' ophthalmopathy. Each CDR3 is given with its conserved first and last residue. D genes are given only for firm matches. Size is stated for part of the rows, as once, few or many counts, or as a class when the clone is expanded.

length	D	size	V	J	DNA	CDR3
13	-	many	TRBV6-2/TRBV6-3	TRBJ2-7	TGTGCCAGCAGTTACGGCTGGTACGTAGAGCAGTACTTC	CASSYGWYVEQYF
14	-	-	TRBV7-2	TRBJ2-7	TGTGCCAGCAGCTTAGGGCGGAACTACTACGAGCAGTACTTC	CASSLGRNYYEQYF
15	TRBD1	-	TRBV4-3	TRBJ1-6	TGCGCCAGCAGCCAGGTGCAGGGGGACGATTCACCCCTCCACTTT	CASSQVQGDDSPLHF
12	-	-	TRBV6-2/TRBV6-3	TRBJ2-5	TGTGCCAGCAGAGGGTACCAAGAGACCCAGTACTTC	CASRGYQETQYF
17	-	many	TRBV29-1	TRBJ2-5	TGCAGCGTTGAAGGCCCTGCTCAGGCAATTTACCAAGAGACCCAGTACTTC	CSVEGPAQAIYQETQYF
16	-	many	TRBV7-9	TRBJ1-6	TGTGCCAGCAGCCCGTCCCCGGGACCCTATAATTCACCCCTCCACTTT	CASSPSPGPYNSPLHF
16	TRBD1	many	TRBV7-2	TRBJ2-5	TGTGCCAGCAGCTACCGGGACAGGGGCGGTGGAGAGGCCCAGTACTTC	CASSYRDRGGGEAQYF
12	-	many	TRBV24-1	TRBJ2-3	TGTGCCACCAGTTTTGGAACAGATACGCAGTATTTT	CATSFGTDTQYF
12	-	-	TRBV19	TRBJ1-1	TGTGCCAGTACTTACTTGGGATCTGAAGCTTGCTTT	CASTYLGSEACF
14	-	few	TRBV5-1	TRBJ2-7	TGCGCCAGCAGCCCAGGGGAGGCGAGCTACGAGCAGTACTTC	CASSPGEASYEQYF
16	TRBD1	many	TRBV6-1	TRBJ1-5	TGTGCCAGCAGTGGACAGGGACAGGGGATGAATCAGCCCCAGCATTTT	CASSGQGQGMNQPQHF
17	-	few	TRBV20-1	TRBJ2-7	TGCAGTGCTAGAGATTCCCTGGGCGCGACTGCCTCCTACGAGCAGTCCTTC	CSARDSLGATASYEQSF
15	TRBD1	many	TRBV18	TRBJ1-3	TGTGCCAGCTCATCTGGACAGGGCTCTGGAAACACCATATATTTT	CASSSGQGSGNTIYF
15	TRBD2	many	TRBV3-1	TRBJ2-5	TGTGCCAGCAGCCCCAGCGGGGCGGGACAAGAGACCCAGTACTTC	CASSPSGAGQETQYF
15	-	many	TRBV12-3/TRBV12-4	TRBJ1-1	TGTGCCAGCAGTTTAGGGGCAGCTTCGAACACTGAAGCTTTCTTT	CASSLGAASNTEAFF
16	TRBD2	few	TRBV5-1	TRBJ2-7	TGCGCCAGCAGCTTGGGAGTAGCGGGAGACTCCTACGAGCAGTACTTC	CASSLGVAGDSYEQYF
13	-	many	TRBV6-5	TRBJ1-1	TGTGCCAGCAGTTACTCTCAGGAGGGAGGCGCTTTCTTT	CASSYSQEGGAFF
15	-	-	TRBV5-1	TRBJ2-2	TGCGCCAGCAGCTTGGGACAGTTGGACACCGGGGAGCTGTTTTTT	CASSLGQLDTGELFF
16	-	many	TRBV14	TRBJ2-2	TGTGCCAGCAGCCAAGATTTGCCAGAATTCACCGGGGAGCTGTTTTTT	CASSQDLPEFTGELFF